Listed below are T cell receptor beta chains from one sample, sequenced in a study of OX40 agonist ivuxolimab in advanced cancers. Measured with immunoSEQ multiplex PCR; TCRdb has only the in-frame clones, and not every one. The sample lists 35,000 to 40,000 clones; approximately 79% were seen once. The source was CD4+ or CD8+ T cells sorted from blood, collected in a trial of the OX40 agonist ivuxolimab. The receptors come from an adult with an advanced solid tumor such as melanoma, head and neck, liver or kidney cancer. The CDR3 runs from the conserved cysteine through the conserved F or W. A D gene is named only where the DNA matches it firmly.

CDR3 protein: CSVVWGTVYQETQYF
J gene: TRBJ2-5
V gene: TRBV29-1
D gene: -

CDR3 protein: CASSPTGLRNTGELFF
J gene: TRBJ2-2
V gene: TRBV4-1
D gene: -

CDR3 protein: CASSPLRAYGYTF
J gene: TRBJ1-2
V gene: TRBV5-4
D gene: -

CDR3 protein: CAWTGGKWNGYTF
J gene: TRBJ1-2
V gene: TRBV30
D gene: TRBD1

CDR3 protein: CASSLLVTSGRLYEQYF
J gene: TRBJ2-7
V gene: TRBV4-1
D gene: TRBD2

CDR3 protein: CASKGGWSITGELFF
J gene: TRBJ2-2
V gene: TRBV2
D gene: -

CDR3 protein: CASHFGARDEQFF
J gene: TRBJ2-1
V gene: TRBV19
D gene: -

CDR3 protein: CASSYGAGYEQYF
J gene: TRBJ2-7
V gene: TRBV6-6
D gene: -

CDR3 protein: CASSKGQEEKLFF
J gene: TRBJ1-4
V gene: TRBV6-6
D gene: TRBD1

CDR3 protein: CASSLVIAQETQYF
J gene: TRBJ2-5
V gene: TRBV7-8
D gene: -

CDR3 protein: CASSFGPRGYEQYF
J gene: TRBJ2-7
V gene: TRBV5-1
D gene: -

CDR3 protein: CASNRDLSGANVLTF
J gene: TRBJ2-6
V gene: TRBV2
D gene: -

CDR3 protein: CASSLDRIYEQYF
J gene: TRBJ2-7
V gene: TRBV7-2
D gene: -

CDR3 protein: CASSGLAGVDTQYF
J gene: TRBJ2-3
V gene: TRBV27
D gene: TRBD2

CDR3 protein: CASSLSWGANYDYTF
J gene: TRBJ1-2
V gene: TRBV7-8
D gene: -

CDR3 protein: CASSQGTLGLTWYQETQYF
J gene: TRBJ2-5
V gene: TRBV4-1
D gene: -

CDR3 protein: CSVAEVGEGAEAFF
J gene: TRBJ1-1
V gene: TRBV29-1
D gene: -

CDR3 protein: CASSEARGTGVEQYF
J gene: TRBJ2-7
V gene: TRBV2
D gene: TRBD1

CDR3 protein: CASSLLKETQYF
J gene: TRBJ2-5
V gene: TRBV7-9
D gene: -

CDR3 protein: CASSDSISQETQYF
J gene: TRBJ2-5
V gene: TRBV25-1
D gene: -

CDR3 protein: CASSAALNNEQFF
J gene: TRBJ2-1
V gene: TRBV2
D gene: -

CDR3 protein: CSAEGARVPYEQYF
J gene: TRBJ2-7
V gene: TRBV29-1
D gene: -

CDR3 protein: CASSPDQGSGNTIYF
J gene: TRBJ1-3
V gene: TRBV18
D gene: -

CDR3 protein: CASSIGRTGPSNQPQHF
J gene: TRBJ1-5
V gene: TRBV19
D gene: TRBD1

CDR3 protein: CASSRKVASGSEPSSYEQYF
J gene: -
V gene: TRBV4-1
D gene: TRBD2

CDR3 protein: CASSDPDRGNQPQHF
J gene: TRBJ1-5
V gene: TRBV2
D gene: TRBD1

CDR3 protein: CATSYGGTNYGYTF
J gene: TRBJ1-2
V gene: TRBV15
D gene: -

CDR3 protein: CASSPNSGRLNLLGEQYF
J gene: TRBJ2-7
V gene: TRBV13
D gene: TRBD2

CDR3 protein: CASSGAGVADTQYF
J gene: TRBJ2-3
V gene: TRBV21-1
D gene: -

CDR3 protein: CASSQRSRDRVGYNEQFF
J gene: TRBJ2-1
V gene: TRBV27
D gene: TRBD1

CDR3 protein: CASSKVTDENEQFF
J gene: TRBJ2-1
V gene: TRBV21-1
D gene: -

CDR3 protein: CASSLGGSDEQYF
J gene: TRBJ2-7
V gene: TRBV27
D gene: TRBD2

CDR3 protein: CASSAGLWRSEAFF
J gene: TRBJ1-1
V gene: TRBV27
D gene: -

CDR3 protein: CASSSTPALLNQPQHF
J gene: TRBJ1-5
V gene: TRBV6-4
D gene: -

CDR3 protein: CASSLTQTPIHGYTF
J gene: TRBJ1-2
V gene: TRBV27
D gene: -

CDR3 protein: CAWTYPYSQRYGYTF
J gene: TRBJ1-2
V gene: TRBV30
D gene: -

CDR3 protein: CAWSLYPGSGYTF
J gene: TRBJ1-2
V gene: TRBV30
D gene: -

CDR3 protein: CASTLKPEQPQHF
J gene: TRBJ1-5
V gene: TRBV19
D gene: -

CDR3 protein: CASQGSMNTEAFF
J gene: TRBJ1-1
V gene: TRBV9
D gene: -

CDR3 protein: CASSLGDRGYGNTIYF
J gene: TRBJ1-3
V gene: TRBV11-2
D gene: TRBD1

CDR3 protein: CASSQTGGADEKLFF
J gene: TRBJ1-4
V gene: TRBV11-2
D gene: TRBD1

CDR3 protein: CASSVGGSLSELFF
J gene: TRBJ2-2
V gene: TRBV6-4
D gene: -

CDR3 protein: CASSPGLAGGGDTQYF
J gene: TRBJ2-3
V gene: TRBV7-9
D gene: TRBD2

CDR3 protein: CASSVGATNTGELFF
J gene: TRBJ2-2
V gene: TRBV9
D gene: -

CDR3 protein: CASSLVQQGSSPLHF
J gene: TRBJ1-6
V gene: TRBV5-1
D gene: -

CDR3 protein: CASSPPLVAASGANVLTF
J gene: TRBJ2-6
V gene: TRBV18
D gene: -

CDR3 protein: CASSFLVSTEQFF
J gene: TRBJ2-1
V gene: TRBV7-9
D gene: -

CDR3 protein: CAWSGGGYGYTF
J gene: TRBJ1-2
V gene: TRBV30
D gene: -

CDR3 protein: CASQGRWGTDEQYF
J gene: TRBJ2-7
V gene: TRBV7-9
D gene: -